The 21 T cell receptor beta chains in this list originate from one sample, sequenced in a study of blood T cell repertoires in COVID-19. Sequencing was performed with immunoSEQ multiplex PCR; in TCRdb, only in-frame clones are kept and a portion is missing. This sample has around 260,000 clones; around four fifths occur once, and the top ten carry over 4%. The sample taken for sequencing was PBMCs or T cells enriched from blood (not recorded which). These receptor sequences come from a young man with acute COVID-19.

This chain uses TRBV28 with TRBJ1-1; tentatively, D is TRBD1 (6 bases). The germline gives CDR1 MDHEN, CDR2 SYDVKM. Trimming shortened V by 2 bases and J by 5 bases, and 12 bases separated the two germline ends. The CDR3 has 14 amino acids. The CDR3 nucleotides are TGTGCCAGCAGTTTACCCAGGGGTATAACTGAAGCTTTCTTT. Translated: CASSLPRGITEAFF.

CDR3 protein: CASSVGIAGENIQYF. CDR3 bases: TGTGCCAGCAGCGTAGGGATAGCGGGAGAAAACATTCAGTACTTC. The rearrangement links TRBV9 to TRBJ2-4, with 9 bases identical to TRBD2. The CDR3 extends over 15 amino acids. CDR1 is SGDLS and CDR2 is YYNGEE in the germline V gene. Losses at the gene ends were 0 bases for V and 5 bases for J; bases not matched to a gene: 3. The full variable domain, with the rest looked up from reference TRBV9 and TRBJ2-4, is DSGVTQTPKHLITATGQRVTLRCSPRSGDLSVYWYQQSLDQGLQFLIQYYNGEERAKGNILERFSAQQFPDLHSELNLSSLELGDSALYFCASSVGIAGENIQYFGAGTRLSVL.

CDR3 sequence: CASSIGDRVRQPQHF. The CDR3 bases are TGTGCCAGTAGTATAGGGGACAGGGTGCGTCAGCCCCAGCATTTT. The chain links TRBV19 to TRBJ1-5, with 9 positions matching TRBD1. The J segment lost 6 bases and the V segment lost 1 base, leaving 4 bases of the junction unmatched. The CDR3 is made up of 15 amino acids. CDR1 is LNHDA and CDR2 is SQIVND in the germline V gene (reference sequence).

V gene TRBV6-5 combines with J gene TRBJ1-1; D may be TRBD1 (6 bases). The CDR3 runs to 15 residues. Germline V CDR1 and CDR2: MNHEY, SVGAGI. The V gene lost 2 bases and the J gene lost 5 bases, with 15 bases spanning the gap. Here the CDR3 reads CASSYLGARDTEAFF. CDR3 sequence (DNA): TGTGCCAGCAGTTACCTGGGGGCTAGAGATACTGAAGCTTTCTTT.

V is TRBV14 and J is TRBJ1-1, with 7 nucleotides matching TRBD1. Trimming at V came to 1 base and at J to 4 bases, leaving 21 bases not matched to a gene. Germline CDR1 SGHDN, CDR2 FVKESK. The CDR3 is 20 amino acids. The CDR3 protein is CASSQGEKQGFFRVVTEAFF. The CDR3, as DNA: TGTGCCAGCAGCCAAGGAGAAAAACAGGGGTTCTTCCGGGTTGTCACTGAAGCTTTCTTT.

This clone was counted once. The CDR3 loop reads CASSPTGTGINYGYTF. The CDR3 coding sequence is TGTGCCAGCAGTCCAACCGGGACAGGGATTAACTATGGCTACACCTTC. The chain recombines TRBV28 with TRBJ1-2, with TRBD1 matching over 9 bases. This CDR3 comprises 16 residues. V was clipped by 5 bases and J by 1 base; unmatched bases: 8. The V gene's germline CDR1 is MDHEN and CDR2 SYDVKM.

V is TRBV3-1 (or the pseudogene TRBV3-2) and J is TRBJ1-1; 7 positions match TRBD1. The CDR3 contains 12 residues. V gave up 5 bases and J gave up 11 bases; unmatched junction bases: 8. CDR1 LGHDT and CDR2 YNNKEL come from the germline V gene (reference sequence). The CDR3 region has the DNA TGTGCCAGCAGCGCCACAGGGGAGGTGGCTTTCTTT. Its translation is CASSATGEVAFF.

The V call is TRBV24-1, the J call TRBJ2-3, with 8 bases matching TRBD1. Per germline, CDR1 KGHDR and CDR2 SFDVKD. The CDR3 has 16 amino acids. Trimming removed 2 bases from V and 4 bases from J; junction bases left unmatched: 7. The CDR3 sequence: CATSDYGQGVADTQYF. Here the CDR3 DNA reads TGTGCCACCAGTGATTATGGACAGGGTGTCGCAGATACGCAGTATTTT.

V gene TRBV4-1 combines with J gene TRBJ1-5; 7 bases are shared with TRBD1. Germline V gene lookup returns CDR1 MGHRA and CDR2 YSYEKL. The CDR3 is 16 amino acids. J lost 1 base, V lost 0 bases, and 3 bases had no gene match. The DNA of the CDR3 is TGCGCCAGCAGCCAAGAAGGGGGCCTGAGCAATCAGCCCCAGCATTTT. This encodes CASSQEGGLSNQPQHF.

This clone was recorded once. V and J are TRBV30 and TRBJ2-3; D perhaps matches TRBD2 (5 bases). The CDR3 has 11 amino acids. The V end was cut by 8 bases, the J end by 6 bases, with 12 bases between. Germline-derived CDR1 and CDR2 are GTSNPN and SVGIG (reference sequence). This chain's CDR3 is CAHTPGDTQYF. The DNA of the CDR3 is TGTGCCCACACCCCGGGGGATACGCAGTATTTT.

This clone was counted once. At the DNA level, this CDR3 is encoded by other sequences in the same sample as well. This chain joins TRBV11-3 and TRBJ2-3, with a possible D match to TRBD1 (6 bases). The CDR3 totals 14 residues. The V gene lost 5 bases and the J gene lost 1 base, with 10 bases spanning the gap. In germline, CDR1 is SGHNT, CDR2 YENEEA. The CDR3, as DNA: TGTGCCAGCAGCCTTAGACAGGGCACAGATACGCAGTATTTT. Translated: CASSLRQGTDTQYF. The complete variable domain, with remaining parts taken from reference TRBV11-3 and TRBJ2-3, reads EAGVVQSPRYKIIEKKQPVAFWCNPISGHNTLYWYLQNLGQGPELLIRYENEEAVDDSQLPKDRFSAERLKGVDSTLKIQPAELGDSAVYLCASSLRQGTDTQYFGPGTRLTVL.

For the CDR3, the DNA is TGTGCCAGCAGCTTTATCCAAGGACAGGGGCAAGGAAACACCATATATTTT. It codes for CASSFIQGQGQGNTIYF. The gene calls are TRBV11-3 and TRBJ1-3, with 9 bases that match TRBD1. Looked up from germline, CDR1 is SGHNT and CDR2 is YENEEA. The CDR3 covers 17 residues. After removal of 3 bases from V and 4 bases from J, the junction contained 10 bases not matched to a gene. The full variable domain, its missing parts supplied by reference TRBV11-3 and TRBJ1-3, is EAGVVQSPRYKIIEKKQPVAFWCNPISGHNTLYWYLQNLGQGPELLIRYENEEAVDDSQLPKDRFSAERLKGVDSTLKIQPAELGDSAVYLCASSFIQGQGQGNTIYFGEGSWLTVV.

J is TRBJ2-3 and V is TRBV11-2; no clear D gene. The V gene lost 1 base and the J gene lost 5 bases, with 4 bases spanning the gap. This CDR3 region has 12 residues. Per germline, CDR1 SGHAT and CDR2 FQNNGV. The CDR3: CASSLVVDTQYF. CDR3 in DNA: TGTGCCAGCAGCTTAGTAGTAGATACGCAGTATTTT.

The V gene is TRBV18, the J gene TRBJ1-2, with 10 bases lining up with TRBD1. V lost 5 bases and J lost 7; bases outside the gene matches: 10. The CDR3 is 15 amino acids. Germline V gene lookup returns CDR1 KGHSH and CDR2 LQKENI. CDR3 residues: CASSSSTGGVSGYTF. In DNA, the CDR3 is TGTGCCAGCTCATCATCGACAGGGGGCGTTTCTGGCTACACCTTC.

The chain uses TRBV11-2 and TRBJ1-3; possibly TRBD1 for D (6 bases). The ends were cut back, 5 bases at V and 0 bases at J, with 14 bases in the middle. The CDR3 is made up of 16 amino acids. Germline V gene lookup returns CDR1 SGHAT and CDR2 FQNNGV. CDR3 nucleotide sequence: TGTGCCAGCAGCCCGACAGGCGAGTTCTCTGGAAACACCATATATTTT. Translated: CASSPTGEFSGNTIYF. Combining the CDR3 with reference TRBV11-2 and TRBJ1-3 gives the whole variable domain EAGVAQSPRYKIIEKRQSVAFWCNPISGHATLYWYQQILGQGPKLLIQFQNNGVVDDSQLPKDRFSAERLKGVDSTLKIQPAKLEDSAVYLCASSPTGEFSGNTIYFGEGSWLTVV.

This clone occurred once. V gene TRBV27 combines with J gene TRBJ2-1; 11 nucleotides align to TRBD2. There are 16 residues in the CDR3. Germline V gene lookup returns CDR1 MNHEY and CDR2 SMNVEV (reference sequence). With V trimmed by 6 bases and J by 4 bases, 8 bases remained unmatched. Here the CDR3 DNA reads TGTGCCAGCAGACCACTGACTAGCGGGACTTACAATGAGCAGTTCTTC. Its translation is CASRPLTSGTYNEQFF.

The rearrangement links TRBV7-2 to TRBJ2-7; possibly TRBD2 for D (7 bases). V lost 6 bases to trimming and J lost 3 bases, with 18 bases between them. Germline V gives CDR1 SGHTA, CDR2 FQGNSA. The CDR3 has 15 amino acids. As DNA, the CDR3 is TGTGCCAGCAGTGGTTTTGTGCGGGGGCACTACGAGCAGTACGTC. This gives the protein CASSGFVRGHYEQYV.

The CDR3 loop reads CASSVLSGEETQYF. The CDR3 region has the DNA TGTGCCAGCAGCGTGTTGTCGGGAGAAGAGACCCAGTACTTC. This chain connects TRBV9 to TRBJ2-5; tentative D call: TRBD2 (6 bases). CDR1 is SGDLS, CDR2 YYNGEE, per germline. The V end was cut by 2 bases, the J end by 3 bases, with 11 bases between. The CDR3 spans 14 residues.

This clone was counted once. This chain links TRBV9 with TRBJ2-4; TRBD2 matches at 14 bases. CDR3 length equals 17 residues. Germline values: CDR1 SGDLS, CDR2 YYNGEE. The junction had 3 bases not matched to a gene; V was cut back by 4 bases and J by 0 bases. The CDR3: CASSTGLAGEAKNIQYF. For the CDR3, the DNA is TGTGCCAGCAGCACGGGACTAGCGGGAGAAGCCAAAAACATTCAGTACTTC.

J is TRBJ1-2 and V is TRBV7-9; no reliable D call. The CDR3 totals 14 residues. The V gene lost 0 bases and the J gene lost 7 bases, with 12 bases spanning the gap. Germline V gene lookup returns CDR1 SEHNR and CDR2 FQNEAQ (reference sequence). For the CDR3, the DNA is TGTGCCAGCAGCTTAGCGCGCGGATTTCGTGGCTACACCTTC. Translation gives CASSLARGFRGYTF.

The chain employs TRBV19 and TRBJ1-2, with D perhaps TRBD1 (5 bases). The germline V gene encodes CDR1 LNHDA and CDR2 SQIVND (reference sequence). The CDR3 covers 13 residues. Trimming took off 3 bases at V and 7 bases at J, with 12 bases between the two ends. CDR3 loop: CASSILGPFGYTF. CDR3 in DNA: TGTGCCAGTAGTATCCTGGGGCCGTTTGGCTACACCTTC.